The rows below give T cell receptor beta chains drawn from one sample of a study of T-cell memory formation after mild COVID-19. TCRdb reprocessed the 5' RACE reads via MiXCR and lists one record per CDR3 protein. There are some 330,000 distinct CDR3 sequences in the sample; roughly 20% occur only once, and 9.5% to 15% lies in the top ten. Source material: PBMCs or a T cell subset sorted from them (not recorded which). All receptors derive from an adult woman who had mild COVID-19 (a few samples of this study predate the infection). Cell type and time point are not known. The conserved cysteine and the conserved F or W are not part of the CDR3 here. Expanded clones are given a class, and other clones once, few, many or no size at all.

j_gene: TRBJ2-7; abundance: .; v_gene: TRBV11-2; CDR3aa: ASSLVTSGATYEQY
j_gene: TRBJ2-2; abundance: few; v_gene: TRBV29-1; CDR3aa: SVAGANTGELF
j_gene: TRBJ2-1; abundance: .; v_gene: TRBV12-3/TRBV12-4; CDR3aa: ASSLARRFGNEQF
j_gene: TRBJ2-7; abundance: few; v_gene: TRBV5-1; CDR3aa: ASSLEFEQY
j_gene: TRBJ2-3; abundance: .; v_gene: TRBV2; CDR3aa: ASIIFDVGDMDTQY
j_gene: TRBJ2-1; abundance: .; v_gene: TRBV20-1; CDR3aa: SAARLAGVNEQF
j_gene: TRBJ2-5; abundance: .; v_gene: TRBV6-1; CDR3aa: ASSELAFQETQY
j_gene: TRBJ1-6; abundance: many; v_gene: TRBV9; CDR3aa: ASSELDRANSPLH
j_gene: TRBJ1-5; abundance: .; v_gene: TRBV12-3/TRBV12-4; CDR3aa: ASSLFRGWPQH
j_gene: TRBJ1-1; abundance: few; v_gene: TRBV5-5; CDR3aa: ASSLGAVEAF
j_gene: TRBJ1-2; abundance: .; v_gene: TRBV5-6; CDR3aa: ASSPTGYGYT
j_gene: TRBJ2-2; abundance: .; v_gene: TRBV4-1; CDR3aa: ASTPGTENTGELF
j_gene: TRBJ2-4; abundance: .; v_gene: TRBV9; CDR3aa: ASSVEAGHIQY
j_gene: TRBJ1-4; abundance: .; v_gene: TRBV2; CDR3aa: ASSYQREKLF
j_gene: TRBJ2-7; abundance: few; v_gene: TRBV20-1; CDR3aa: SARDLRRTYEQY
j_gene: TRBJ2-3; abundance: few; v_gene: TRBV27; CDR3aa: ASSLFRGGPPESQY
j_gene: TRBJ1-1; abundance: .; v_gene: TRBV7-9; CDR3aa: ASSLITGADEAF
j_gene: TRBJ2-2; abundance: .; v_gene: TRBV29-1; CDR3aa: SVEDGQLNTGELF
j_gene: TRBJ2-1; abundance: few; v_gene: TRBV25-1; CDR3aa: ASSEVSWGANEQF